This section outlines one T cell receptor beta chain sequence together with its context. This clonotype was counted only a few times. Its antigen target is currently unknown. It has no much larger one-base neighbor in the sample; base qualities were not kept. The hyperthyroidism patients were between 18 and 65 years old and newly diagnosed, with a disease duration of less than 2 months. Any patient with an uncontrolled infection, another autoimmune disease, pregnancy or lactation was excluded. Clinical symptoms, serum thyroxine and TRAb, thyroid ultrasound, and orbital computed tomography formed the basis for the diagnoses. For progressor patients, blood was drawn at the first diagnosis of hyperthyroidism, before any ophthalmopathy symptoms had appeared. Ficoll-Paque density gradient centrifugation was used to isolate PBMCs from approximately 10 ml of fresh peripheral blood. Progressor patients were defined as those initially diagnosed with Graves' hyperthyroidism in whom ophthalmopathy developed during follow-up. Total RNA was extracted with Trizol reagent, and quality was checked on an Agilent 2100 Bioanalyzer.

Taken from the germline V gene (reference sequence), the CDR1 and CDR2 loops are DFQATT and SNEGSKA. Compared with germline, V lacks 5 bases and J lacks 1 base; bases without a gene match: 5. The CDR3 spans 14 residues, from the cysteine through the phenylalanine. Left in the record is the CDR3 DNA by itself, 42 bases read in frame from the first base. This sample was included in a study of T cells in Graves' hyperthyroidism and ophthalmopathy (dated 2019 in TCRdb). Describing the broader study: Peripheral blood samples were taken at the time of initial diagnosis, prior to any treatment. For training and testing, the 100 or so patients in the discovery cohort were randomly divided in a 7:3 ratio. TCR Vbeta CDR3 sequencing of 130 to 150 peripheral blood samples (more than 40 ophthalmopathy, 70 to 85 hyperthyroidism and around 17 progressor patients) is reported in the paper. Whether ophthalmopathy could be predicted prospectively was tested in an independent validation cohort made up of about 20 hyperthyroidism patients plus 17 patients who later progressed to ophthalmopathy. To identify distinguishing TCR V-J signatures, a discovery cohort of 100 or so patients was used, comprising 40 to 45 with Graves' ophthalmopathy and roughly 60 with stable Graves' hyperthyroidism. Thyroid tissue and blood T-cell repertoires from roughly six Graves' hyperthyroidism patients were also compared in the study. Following sampling, methimazole starting at 30 mg daily was given to hyperthyroidism patients, and high-dose intravenous methylprednisolone was given to ophthalmopathy patients.

Findings and caveats that apply to the study as a whole: Ophthalmopathy was separated from stable hyperthyroidism by a 13 V-J signature model, with just over 85% sensitivity and about 81% specificity obtained in cross-validation and 80%/75% obtained in testing. No statistical method was used to fix the sample size in advance, and group allocation was not hidden from the investigators. Most expanded thyroid clonotypes (frequency above 0.001) were also detected in blood, suggesting blood repertoires may reflect thyroid immune responses. In validation, progression to ophthalmopathy was predicted by the model with almost 71% sensitivity and 72.22% specificity, a median of roughly six months before onset.

The TCR beta CDR3 regions were amplified from RNA transcripts. The first round of RT-PCR for the TCR CDR3 was performed with the HTBI primer set and the Qiagen OneStep RT-PCR kit. A second multiplex PCR round built the libraries, followed by size selection and purification. Paired-end sequencing of the libraries was performed with 100 bp reads on an Illumina HiSeq2000. Regarding the original processing steps: Raw data were processed with SOAPnuke, discarding reads with adapters, uncalled bases, mean Phred below 15, or no exact constant-primer or identifier match. High-quality paired reads were merged with COPE v1.2.5, and unique nucleotide sequences were defined as clonotypes. Clonotypes were aligned to IMGT TRBV, TRBD and TRBJ reference segments using MiTCR v1.1. Analysis was restricted to V-J combinations with a frequency above 0.0001, which covered just over 98% of repertoires. The TCS score was defined as the ratio of F50 (clonal expansion) to E x V (chaos), calculated using BLOSUM62-based TCRdist between CDR3 peptides within each V-J. Welch's t-statistics and random forest reduced around 520 V-J features to roughly 13, which were used in a naive Bayes classifier (R e1071). TCRdb redid the processing of the public reads, applying fastp at Q25 and MiXCR, and retained in-frame beta chains. Each entry is one CDR3 protein sequence, shown with its most common DNA and genes. For this entry, the V and J calls and clone size follow TCRdb and not the study's own pipeline. The sample records 380,000 or so distinct CDR3 sequences, roughly 13% of which are singletons. The top ten clonotypes cover about 20% of the sample.

The sequencing input was blood. This chain joins TRBV20-1 to TRBJ2-3; the junction holds 8 bases that match TRBD2. This TCR was recovered from a young man with Graves' hyperthyroidism that later progressed to Graves' ophthalmopathy. The sequenced DNA: TGCAGTGCTCCCCAAGCGGGGGGCACAGATACGCAGTATTTT. Its product reads: CSAPQAGGTDTQYF.